What follows is one T cell receptor beta chain and its context. This CDR3 spans 14 amino acids. Germline CDR1 is MGHRA and CDR2 is YSYEKL. The ends lost 2 bases at V and 4 bases at J; junction bases unmatched: 3. The source of the sample is a study of T cell responses to AZD1222 COVID-19 vaccine. Here immunoSEQ multiplex PCR was the method, and the copy in TCRdb shows in-frame clones only, minus some. The table lists more than 250,000 clones, approximately 93% of them singletons. The source is an adult in good health. The chain uses TRBV4-1 and TRBJ1-2, with TRBD1 identical over 8 bases. The specimen was peripheral blood, collected on day 0 of AZD1222 vaccination. CDR3 in DNA: TGCGCCAGCAGCCAAACCACAGGGGGCTATGGCTACACCTTC. It codes for CASSQTTGGYGYTF.